Below are 16 T cell receptor beta chains sequenced from a single sample in a study of immune reconstitution after stem cell transplant in scleroderma. TCRdb re-analysed the RT-PCR reads in MiXCR, keeping a single row per CDR3 protein. Among about 5,600 distinct CDR3 sequences listed, 8% were seen once. This material was obtained before or after autologous hematopoietic stem cell transplantation (not recorded which). The receptors here all came from a male donor with systemic sclerosis.

This clonotype turned up a few times. The chain employs TRBV29-1 and TRBJ2-5; 8 bases map to TRBD1. CDR3 length equals 13 residues. Germline trimming cut 2 bases from V and 11 bases from J; bases unmatched to any gene: 10. In germline, CDR1 is SQVTM, CDR2 ANQGSEA. CDR3 DNA sequence: TGCAGCGTTGAACCAACACTAGGGGACAGGCAGTACTTC. Translation gives CSVEPTLGDRQYF.

This clonotype is labeled as medium-sized. The rearrangement joins TRBV20-1 to TRBJ2-5; TRBD1 might be the D (7 bases). This CDR3 region has 12 residues. With 6 bases removed from V and 4 bases from J, the gap between germline ends came to 12 bases. Germline CDR1 DFQATT, CDR2 SNEGSKA (reference sequence). The CDR3: CSASQGGETQYF. In DNA, the CDR3 is TGCAGTGCCTCTCAGGGGGGAGAGACCCAGTACTTC.

The rearrangement links TRBV5-5 to TRBJ1-1; D gene unclear. V lost 0 bases to trimming and J lost 5 bases, with 11 bases between them. CDR1 and CDR2 (germline): SGHKS, YYEKEE (reference sequence). The CDR3 extends over 14 amino acids. The CDR3 spells CASSLDRKWTEAFF. DNA of the CDR3: TGTGCCAGCAGCTTGGATCGTAAGTGGACTGAAGCTTTCTTT.

V gene TRBV27 combines with J gene TRBJ2-5; tentatively, D is TRBD1 (6 bases). V lost 4 bases and J lost 2, with 11 bases in between. There are 14 residues in the CDR3. Germline CDR1 is MNHEY and CDR2 is SMNVEV (reference sequence). The CDR3 nucleotides are TGTGCCAGCAGTTCCGGACAGTATCAAGAGACCCAGTACTTC. Its protein is CASSSGQYQETQYF.

J is TRBJ2-7 and V is TRBV20-1; 12 bases are a match to TRBD2. CDR1 is DFQATT and CDR2 is SNEGSKA in the germline V gene (reference sequence). V lost 0 bases, J lost 3 bases, and 15 bases stayed unmatched. The CDR3 runs to 19 residues. CDR3 DNA sequence: TGCAGTGCTAGAGATGAGTATCCTAGCGGGAGGGGAACCGGCTACGAGCAGTACTTC. Translation gives CSARDEYPSGRGTGYEQYF.

This clonotype has just a few counts. The V and J genes are TRBV19 and TRBJ2-7, with 9 bases fitting TRBD1. This CDR3 has 16 residues. V gave up 6 bases and J gave up 3 bases; unmatched junction bases: 12. Germline CDR1 and CDR2: LNHDA and SQIVND (reference sequence). CDR3 DNA sequence: TGTGCCAGTAGAGTTTCCGGGACAGGGCCATTCTACGAGCAGTACTTC. Protein product: CASRVSGTGPFYEQYF.

The V call is TRBV7-2, the J call TRBJ2-7; D is possibly TRBD2 (5 bases). The V gene's germline CDR1 is SGHTA and CDR2 FQGNSA. Trimming took 3 bases from V and 5 from J, leaving 11 bases between them. CDR3 length equals 13 residues. In nucleotides, the CDR3 is TGTGCCAGCAGCTTCCGGCTCGGGGACGAGCAGTACTTC. Its protein product is CASSFRLGDEQYF. Full variable domain (remainder filled in from reference TRBV7-2 and TRBJ2-7): GAGVSQSPSNKVTEKGKDVELRCDPISGHTALYWYRQSLGQGLEFLIYFQGNSAPDKSGLPSDRFSAERTGGSVSTLTIQRTQQEDSAVYLCASSFRLGDEQYFGPGTRLTVT.

This clonotype has a handful of counts. The chain links TRBV5-1 to TRBJ2-5, with D unresolved. Trimming removed 4 bases from V and 5 bases from J, with 6 bases in between. The CDR3 runs to 11 residues. Germline CDR1 reads SGHRS; CDR2 reads YFSETQ. CDR3 sequence (DNA): TGCGCCAGCAGCGTTCGGGAGACCCAGTACTTC. Amino acids: CASSVRETQYF.

This clonotype was observed a handful of times. V is TRBV5-1 and J is TRBJ2-7; a possible D gene is TRBD1 (6 bases). The CDR3 covers 11 residues. V was clipped by 4 bases and J by 12 bases, with 14 bases between them. Germline-derived CDR1 and CDR2 are SGHRS and YFSETQ. The CDR3 DNA reads TGCGCCAGCAGCCTACAGGGATGGTGGTACTTC. This codes for CASSLQGWWYF.

In its sample, this clonotype is medium-sized. The rearrangement links TRBV7-8 to TRBJ1-5; D perhaps matches TRBD1 (6 bases). There are 17 residues in the CDR3. The germline V and J ends were trimmed by 4 bases and 3 bases, with 19 bases remaining between them. In germline, CDR1 is SGHVS, CDR2 FQNEAQ. This CDR3 reads CASSSSARTELNQPQHF. In DNA, the CDR3 is TGTGCCAGCAGCTCCTCCGCCAGGACAGAGCTCAATCAGCCCCAGCATTTT.

CDR3 residues: CASTSLGEQYF. DNA for the CDR3: TGTGCCAGCACTAGCTTAGGCGAGCAGTACTTC. The chain combines TRBV28 with TRBJ2-7; possible D gene TRBD2, 5 bases. The CDR3 runs 11 residues. V shed 7 bases and J shed 6 bases, with 10 bases lying between them. The germline V gene encodes CDR1 MDHEN and CDR2 SYDVKM.

V usage is TRBV5-1 and J usage is TRBJ1-1; 7 bases fit TRBD1. The length of the CDR3 is 16 residues. Germline V gives CDR1 SGHRS, CDR2 YFSETQ. Germline trimming cut 4 bases from V and 0 bases from J; bases unmatched to any gene: 9. CDR3 sequence (DNA): TGCGCCAGCAGCCCATCGGGACAGCCCCTGAACACTGAAGCTTTCTTT. Translated: CASSPSGQPLNTEAFF.

This chain connects TRBV7-9 to TRBJ2-1; D not resolved. The CDR3 is 11 residues long. CDR1 is SEHNR, CDR2 FQNEAQ, per germline (reference sequence). The V end lost 5 bases, the J end lost 9 bases, and 8 bases lay between the germline ends. CDR3 coding DNA: TGTGCCAGCAGCCGGGTCCTTGAGCAGTTCTTC. It encodes CASSRVLEQFF.

This chain uses TRBV5-6 with TRBJ2-7; 9 nucleotides agree with TRBD1. This CDR3 is 14 amino acids long. V lost 0 bases and J lost 5; bases outside the gene matches: 3. Germline loops: CDR1 SGHDT, CDR2 YYEEEE. The CDR3 DNA sequence: TGTGCCAGCAGCTTGGGGACAGGGGACCACGAGCAGTACTTC. Translation gives CASSLGTGDHEQYF.

The CDR3 spells CASSSRGGLNEQYF. CDR3 nucleotide sequence: TGTGCCAGCAGTTCCCGTGGGGGGCTCAACGAGCAGTACTTC. This rearrangement joins TRBV27 to TRBJ2-7; D tentatively reads TRBD1 or TRBD2 (6 bases each). V lost 4 bases, J lost 5 bases, and 15 bases lay in between. CDR3 length: 14 amino acids. The germline gives CDR1 MNHEY, CDR2 SMNVEV (reference sequence).

Comments on this clonotype: Its ends do not fully match the called genes, so a read error is possible. The chain combines TRBV5-5 with TRBJ1-4; 8 positions match TRBD1. The CDR3 length is 15 residues. Germline loops: CDR1 SGHKS, CDR2 YYEKEE (reference sequence). The CDR3: CASSLPGQDNEKLLF. The CDR3 region has the DNA TGTGCCAGCAGCTTGCCGGGACAGGATAATGAAAAACTGCTTTTT. The full variable domain, completed using reference TRBV5-5 and TRBJ1-4, is DAGVTQSPTHLIKTRGQQVTLRCSPISGHKSVSWYQQVLGQGPQFIFQYYEKEERGRGNFPDRFSARQFPNYSSELNVNALLLGDSALYLCASSLPGQDNEKLLFGSGTQLSVL.